This T cell receptor (beta chain) appears in the sequencing data of a study of T-cell reconstitution after alpha-beta-depleted transplantation in children. Many counts were recorded for this clonotype. Sequence at one end of the junction differs from germline and may be a read error. As it was prepared, the TCRbeta library received unique molecular identifiers. One entry per CDR3 protein, called by TCRdb with MiXCR from the PCR reads. The sample holds approximately 640,000 distinct CDR3 sequences, 16% seen once. CDR3 length: 13 residues. The TCR comes from a human donor who donated a stem cell graft to a child with acute myeloid leukemia. The sample was PBMCs from the stem cell graft donor, taken from the stem cell graft. V usage is TRBV12-3 or TRBV12-4 and J usage is TRBJ2-5; 7 positions match TRBD2. The CDR3 sequence is CASSLAVQETQYF. The CDR3 DNA reads as TGTGCCAGCAGTCTAGCGGTTCAAGAGACCCAGTACTTC.